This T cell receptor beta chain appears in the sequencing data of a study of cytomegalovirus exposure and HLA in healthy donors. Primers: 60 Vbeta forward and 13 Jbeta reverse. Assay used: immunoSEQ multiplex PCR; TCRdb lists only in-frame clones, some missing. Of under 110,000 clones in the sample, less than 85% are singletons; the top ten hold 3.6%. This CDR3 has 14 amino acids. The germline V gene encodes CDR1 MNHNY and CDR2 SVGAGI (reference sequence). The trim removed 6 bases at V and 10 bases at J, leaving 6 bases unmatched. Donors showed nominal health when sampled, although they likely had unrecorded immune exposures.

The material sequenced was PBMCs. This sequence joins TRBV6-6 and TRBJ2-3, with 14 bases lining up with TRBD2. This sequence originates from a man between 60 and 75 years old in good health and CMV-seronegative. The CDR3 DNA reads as TGTGCCAGCAGCCTAGGACTAGCGGGGGGACCGCAGTATTTT. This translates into CASSLGLAGGPQYF.